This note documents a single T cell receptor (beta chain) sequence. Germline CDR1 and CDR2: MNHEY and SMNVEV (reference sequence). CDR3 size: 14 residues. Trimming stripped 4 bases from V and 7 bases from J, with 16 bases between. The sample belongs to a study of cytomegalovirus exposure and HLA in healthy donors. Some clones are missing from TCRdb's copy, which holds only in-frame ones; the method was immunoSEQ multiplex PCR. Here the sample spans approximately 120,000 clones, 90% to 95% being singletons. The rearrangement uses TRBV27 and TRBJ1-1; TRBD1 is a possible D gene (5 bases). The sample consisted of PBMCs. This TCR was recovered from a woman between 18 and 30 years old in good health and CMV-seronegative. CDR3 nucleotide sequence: TGTGCCAGCAGTTGGGCAGGGATAGGATTTGAAGCTTTCTTT. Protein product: CASSWAGIGFEAFF.